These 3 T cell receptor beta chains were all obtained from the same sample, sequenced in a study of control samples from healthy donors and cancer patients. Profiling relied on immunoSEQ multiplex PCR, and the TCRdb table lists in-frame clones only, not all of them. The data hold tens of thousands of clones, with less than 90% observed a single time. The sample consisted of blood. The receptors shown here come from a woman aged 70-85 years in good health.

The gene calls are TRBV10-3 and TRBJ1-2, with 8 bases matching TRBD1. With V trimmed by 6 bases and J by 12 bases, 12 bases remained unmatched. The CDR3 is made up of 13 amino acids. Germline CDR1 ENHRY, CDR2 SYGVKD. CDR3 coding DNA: TGTGCCATCAGGGCCGACAGGGGAATTGTCGACACCTTC. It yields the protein CAIRADRGIVDTF.

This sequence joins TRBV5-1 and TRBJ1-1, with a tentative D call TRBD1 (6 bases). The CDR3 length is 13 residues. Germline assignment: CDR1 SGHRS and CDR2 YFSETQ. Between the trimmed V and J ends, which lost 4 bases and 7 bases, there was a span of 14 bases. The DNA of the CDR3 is TGCGCCAGCAGCCTAGACAGGCCCAATGAAGCTTTCTTT. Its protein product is CASSLDRPNEAFF. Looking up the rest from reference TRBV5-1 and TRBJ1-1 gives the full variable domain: KAGVTQTPRYLIKTRGQQVTLSCSPISGHRSVSWYQQTPGQGLQFLFEYFSETQRNKGNFPGRFSGRQFSNSRSEMNVSTLELGDSALYLCASSLDRPNEAFFGQGTRLTVV.

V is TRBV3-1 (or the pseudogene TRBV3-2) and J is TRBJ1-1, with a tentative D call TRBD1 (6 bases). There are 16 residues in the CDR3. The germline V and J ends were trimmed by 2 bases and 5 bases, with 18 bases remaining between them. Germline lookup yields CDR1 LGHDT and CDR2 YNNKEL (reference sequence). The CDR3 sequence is CASSQLIRGSRTEAFF. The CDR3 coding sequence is TGTGCCAGCAGCCAATTGATCAGGGGCAGTAGGACTGAAGCTTTCTTT.